This TCR beta chain was documented in a study of CD8 T cells in Susac syndrome (dated by TCRdb to the late 2010s). Regarding the research as a whole: Repertoire sequencing was used to test whether CD8+ T cell activation and differentiation in Susac syndrome was antigen driven. Beyond this particular receptor, the publication reports: The number of individuals in the TCR sequencing and HLA analysis was recognized as being relatively small.

With respect to this clonotype: Its cognate antigen has yet to be identified. The sample holds no much larger clone one base away, and base qualities are not on file.

RNA was extracted using the RNeasy kit, and roughly 0.5 to 1 ug of the RNA was reverse transcribed with random hexamers. The immunoSEQ multiplex PCR assay, covering 54 Vbeta and 13 Jbeta segments, was used to amplify TCR beta CDR3 regions. To correct PCR amplification bias, a synthetic template baseline was used for both primer optimization and computational correction. For the original study's pipeline: Reads were assigned to V, D and J genes according to IMGT and analyzed in immunoSEQ Analyzer, with only productive sequences retained. Clonality was computed as one minus Shannon entropy normalized by log2 of the number of productive unique sequences. For each patient and control, public and private clones were evaluated among the 100 most prevalent clones. Clones were defined as Susac-specific when absent from the healthy and MS cohorts, from about 970 published viral clones and from other ImmuneACCESS disease sequences. TCRdb reprocessing: public reads trimmed at Q25 with fastp, clones called with MiXCR, in-frame beta chains kept. Each record represents a unique CDR3 protein, reported with the most common genes and DNA among its rows. TCRdb's processing, not the authors' own work, is the source of the V and J calls. Within this sample are around 150,000 distinct CDR3 sequences, with over 85% of them counted one time only. The top ten clones comprise about 0.13% of the sample.

For CDR1 and CDR2, the germline V gene lists SGHVS and FNYEAQ. The CDR3 measures 17 amino acids from cysteine to phenylalanine. The sequence is cut down to CDR3 DNA, 51 bases in frame from base 1. Unmatched junction bases come to 5, with V trimmed by 1 base and J by 0 bases. Peripheral blood CD8+ and CD4+ T cells from healthy donors, Susac syndrome patients and multiple sclerosis patients were profiled using high-throughput TCR beta sequencing. The healthy donors served as controls matched for age and sex. Bulk CD8+ and CD4+ T cells were purified magnetically by negative isolation, whereas CD8+ TEMRA cells were enriched by FACS. Blood was collected in EDTA tubes and processed within 24 hours, with PBMCs isolated through density gradient centrifugation. PBMCs intended for TCR sequencing were cryopreserved in liquid nitrogen and thawed later in a water bath at 37 degrees C. The sorted or isolated CD4+, CD8+ and CD8+ TEMRA cells reached a purity of at least 90%.

The chain uses TRBV7-6 and TRBJ2-7; a stretch of 11 junction bases matches TRBD2. The source material was CD4+ T cells from PBMCs. The sequence was collected from a human donor in good health. The encoded CDR3 is CASSLETSGGISYEQYF. The DNA is as follows: TGTGCCAGCAGCTTAGAAACTAGCGGGGGTATCTCCTACGAGCAGTACTTC. When the CDR3 is completed using the reference TRBV7-6 and TRBJ2-7 genes on either side, the full variable domain is GAGVSQSPRYKVTKRGQDVALRCDPISGHVSLYWYRQALGQGPEFLTYFNYEAQQDKSGLPNDRFSAERPEGSISTLTIQRTEQRDSAMYRCASSLETSGGISYEQYFGPGTRLTVT.